This section outlines one T cell receptor beta chain sequence together with its context. Its antigen is unidentified. This table comes from immunoSEQ multiplex PCR, and its TCRdb copy is limited to in-frame clones, with some not included. The sample yields 30,000 or so clones, approximately 91% seen once. The CDR3 length is 16 residues. The germline V gene has CDR1 GTSNPN and CDR2 SVGIG (reference sequence). The germline V and J ends were trimmed by 4 bases and 3 bases, with 18 bases remaining between them. The data derive from a study of T cells in localized non-small cell lung cancer. General study points: Uninvolved adjacent lung had the highest recorded T cell clonality, with tumor below it. A median of 57 of the top 100 tumor clones appeared in adjacent lung, which was paired and uninvolved.

This receptor was obtained from a woman between 35 and 70 years old with stage III lung adenocarcinoma. The specimen comprised peripheral blood mononuclear cells, sampled before any cancer treatment. The V gene is TRBV30, the J gene TRBJ2-2, with no clear D. Here the CDR3 reads CAWTSETELYTGELFF. In DNA, the CDR3 is TGTGCCTGGACGTCGGAGACGGAGCTTTACACCGGGGAGCTGTTTTTT.